A single T cell receptor (beta chain) is shown here with its context. The junction and the germline gene differ at one end; a read error may be behind it. Amplification of TCR beta CDR3 regions was performed using RNA transcripts as template. Carried out on the TCR CDR3, a first-round RT-PCR used the HTBI primer set. TCRdb reanalysed the multiplex PCR reads using MiXCR and keeps one entry per CDR3 protein. The sample has 300,000 to 400,000 distinct CDR3 sequences; less than 20% are singletons. This specimen comes from a study of T cells in Graves' hyperthyroidism and ophthalmopathy. Criteria for exclusion of patients were uncontrolled infection, other autoimmune disease, pregnancy or lactation. Sequences were obtained from blood. The source is a man younger than 35 with Graves' ophthalmopathy.

The CDR3 nucleotides read TGCGCCGGCAGGGAGGGGCGGGGCTCCTACAATGAGCAGTTCTTC. Translating gives CAGREGRGSYNEQFF. The rearrangement joins TRBV10-2 to TRBJ2-1; 7 bases fit TRBD2. The germline V gene encodes CDR1 WSHSY and CDR2 SAAADI. The CDR3 has 15 amino acids.